This passage covers 7 T cell receptor beta chains from one sample sequenced in a study of cytomegalovirus exposure and HLA in healthy donors. PCR used 60 Vbeta primers and 13 Jbeta primers. TCRdb's table, derived via immunoSEQ multiplex PCR, lists solely in-frame clones and lacks some. This table holds about 190,000 clones, around 84% found once. The sequencing sample was made of PBMCs. The receptors were sampled from a woman aged 45-65 years in good health and CMV-seropositive.

This clone has just a few counts. The chain employs TRBV5-1 and TRBJ1-1; D ambiguous. The CDR3 is made up of 14 amino acids. The V and J ends lost 0 bases and 4 bases respectively, with 10 bases between them. Germline V gene sequence: CDR1 SGHRS, CDR2 YFSETQ. CDR3 in amino acids: CASSLAPPSTEAFF. The CDR3 DNA sequence: TGCGCCAGCAGCTTGGCACCCCCCAGCACTGAAGCTTTCTTT.

The V gene is TRBV6-1, the J gene TRBJ2-2, with a tentative D call TRBD1 (6 bases). Looked up from germline, CDR1 is MNHNS and CDR2 is SASEGT. Deletions cut 8 bases from V and 4 bases from J, with 11 bases between. CDR3 size: 13 residues. Written as DNA, the CDR3 is TGTGCCAGCTACAGGGTCCGCACCGGGGAGCTGTTTTTT. Amino acid sequence: CASYRVRTGELFF.

This clone was counted only a few times. J is TRBJ2-7 and V is TRBV29-1; a possible D gene is TRBD1 (6 bases). V lost 5 bases to trimming and J lost 4 bases, with 15 bases between them. The CDR3 covers 13 residues. CDR1 is SQVTM and CDR2 is ANQGSEA in the germline V gene. CDR3 amino acids: CSVTHTGFYEQYF. The CDR3 region has the DNA TGCAGCGTTACTCACACAGGGTTTTACGAGCAGTACTTC.

CDR3 residues: CASSYLTQGFVADTQYF. CDR3 sequence (DNA): TGTGCCAGTAGTTACCTCACCCAGGGTTTTGTAGCAGATACGCAGTATTTT. The rearrangement uses TRBV19 and TRBJ2-3; possible D gene TRBD1, 5 bases. Deletions cut 5 bases from V and 4 bases from J, with 22 bases between. The CDR3 runs to 17 residues. Looked up from germline, CDR1 is LNHDA and CDR2 is SQIVND (reference sequence).

This clone was seen a single time. CDR3 loop: CASSRGQTYGYTF. CDR3 bases: TGTGCCAGCAGCCGGGGACAGACCTATGGCTACACCTTC. The chain links TRBV6-5 to TRBJ1-2, with 7 nucleotides matching TRBD1. Germline V gene data show CDR1 as MNHEY and CDR2 as SVGAGI. V was clipped by 6 bases and J by 4 bases; unmatched bases: 5. The CDR3 is 13 amino acids.

The chain uses TRBV9 and TRBJ2-7, with 9 bases fitting TRBD1. Looked up from germline, CDR1 is SGDLS and CDR2 is YYNGEE. This CDR3 comprises 17 residues. Unmatched junction bases numbered 18, after V lost 4 bases and J lost 7 bases. The CDR3 DNA follows: TGTGCCAGCAGCCCAAGTGGGACAGGGACCGGGTTCGATGAGCAGTACTTC. Translating gives CASSPSGTGTGFDEQYF.

The chain has TRBV5-1 and TRBJ2-7; 10 bases agree with TRBD1. This CDR3 contains 15 residues. With V trimmed by 0 bases and J by 3 bases, 3 bases remained unmatched. Germline V lookup: CDR1 SGHRS, CDR2 YFSETQ. The CDR3 sequence: CASSLGTGGNYEQYF. CDR3 DNA sequence: TGCGCCAGCAGCTTGGGGACAGGGGGGAACTACGAGCAGTACTTC. Filled out from reference TRBV5-1 and TRBJ2-7, the complete variable domain reads KAGVTQTPRYLIKTRGQQVTLSCSPISGHRSVSWYQQTPGQGLQFLFEYFSETQRNKGNFPGRFSGRQFSNSRSEMNVSTLELGDSALYLCASSLGTGGNYEQYFGPGTRLTVT.